This T cell receptor beta chain emerged from a study of cytomegalovirus exposure and HLA in healthy donors. Findings of the study overall: Both high specificity and high sensitivity reportedly marked the classifier's diagnosis of cytomegalovirus status. According to the study, 180 or so TCR beta chains were cytomegalovirus-associated.

The PCR ran on 60 Vbeta and 13 Jbeta primers. This table comes from immunoSEQ multiplex PCR, and its TCRdb copy is limited to in-frame clones, with some not included. The sample includes 65,000 to 80,000 clones. V lost 0 bases, J lost 2 bases, and 1 base stayed unmatched. The CDR3 sequence is 15 residues long. CDR1 and CDR2 (germline): SGHRS, YFSETQ. With respect to this clone: Its cognate antigen is unknown. Other DNA sequences from this sample encode an identical CDR3 as well.

The TCR originated in a man aged 25-45 years in good health and CMV-seronegative. The sequencing sample was made of PBMCs. The chain is built from TRBV5-1 and TRBJ2-2, with TRBD2 matching 7 bases. DNA of the CDR3: TGCGCCAGCAGCTTGGGAGCGGGAAACACCGGGGAGCTGTTTTTT. Amino acid sequence: CASSLGAGNTGELFF.